This T cell receptor (beta chain) was captured by sequencing in a study of cytomegalovirus exposure and HLA in healthy donors. General study findings and limits: An analysis was carried out at a later point. It showed that HLA-associated TCR beta chains were more clonally expanded than equally common non-associated chains. A later analysis found common viral pathogens apparently linked to several of the most significant clusters.

Comment on this clone: Its antigen is not known.

This CDR3 is 15 amino acids long. Germline-derived CDR1 and CDR2 are MNHNS and SASEGT. Trimming removed 7 bases from V and 15 bases from J, with 28 bases in between. Donors were ostensibly healthy at sampling, although undocumented immune exposures were probable. Amplification used 60 Vbeta primers and 13 Jbeta primers. The protocol was immunoSEQ multiplex PCR, while the TCRdb copy is restricted to in-frame clones and leaves out a portion. Altogether 120,000 to 150,000 clones are present, just over 70% being singletons, with the ten largest covering 1.6%. The V and J genes are TRBV6-1 and TRBJ2-1; D possibly corresponds to TRBD2 (7 bases). This sequence originates from a woman aged 25 to 39 in good health and CMV-seronegative. The sequenced material came from PBMCs. The DNA of the CDR3 is TGTGCCAGCACCTTAAGCCCGGGGGGCGCTTGGTTTCCGTTCTTC. It codes for CASTLSPGGAWFPFF.